This TCR beta chain was found in a study of T cells after yellow fever vaccination. MiXCR, run by TCRdb on the 5' RACE reads, gives a single entry per CDR3 protein. The sample holds some 300,000 distinct CDR3 sequences, around 8.1% seen once. This receptor was taken from a man aged 18-30 years who received the YFV17D yellow fever vaccine. Sequencing used PBMCs, obtained around 45 days after the first yellow fever vaccination.

CDR3 in amino acids: CASSIRGGKSYEQYF. CDR3 bases: TGTGCCAGCAGCATACGGGGGGGAAAGTCCTACGAGCAGTACTTC. This chain joins TRBV12-3 or TRBV12-4 and TRBJ2-7; 8 bases fit TRBD2. V lost 6 bases and J lost 1; bases outside the gene matches: 8. The CDR3 sequence is 15 residues long.